A single TCR beta chain is shown here with its context. The table lists this clone with a count of one. Which antigen it targets is not known. Qualities for individual bases were not recorded, and no much larger clone is one base off. The library was prepared using the immunoSEQ multiplex PCR assay. TCRdb carries this immuneACCESS record with in-frame sequences only. Its versions omit some clonotypes, under half of them owing to an unresolved V gene in the studies checked, with the rest unexplained. The sample table contains 1,000 to 1,500 clones; only one count was recorded for roughly 81% of them. The top ten hold over 12% of the sample. The record originates from a study of chemoradiotherapy in HPV16-positive cancers (dated by TCRdb to 2022 to 2024). In terms of the full investigation: Candidate HPV-specific T-cell clones and common TCR motifs were defined through functional T-cell assays on cells from a couple of HPV16-positive patients. Whether T-cell immunity against the HPV oncoproteins E6 and E7 changes during chemoradiotherapy and whether survival is affected by this immunity were examined in the study. Next, the candidate HPV-specific TCRs and motifs were followed in TCR repertoires from about 90 patients with HPV-related cancers. Paper-wide results and their limitations: The functional definition of HPV-specific T cells came from only a couple of HPV16-positive patients, and the survival association was reported for HPV16-positive patients. Improved recurrence-free survival in HPV16-positive patients was associated with expansion of HPV-responsive T cells during chemoradiotherapy. Expansion of candidate HPV-specific clones and E7-related TCR motifs was observed in the tumor microenvironment during treatment, whereas no such expansion was observed for non-HPV-specific T cells.

Because repertoires were sampled repeatedly during chemoradiotherapy, clonal expansion in the tumor microenvironment could be followed. This TCR was recovered from a human donor with HPV-associated anogenital cancer. Sequenced here: tumor tissue, sampled from a patient who underwent chemoradiotherapy.

The nucleotides are TGTGCCAGCAGCTTAAACAGGGCTGATACCTATGGCTACACCTTC. Its protein is CASSLNRADTYGYTF. The rearrangement joined TRBV7-2 to TRBJ1-2, with TRBD1 perhaps the D gene, on 6 matching bases. V is reduced by 2 bases and J by 4 bases, leaving a spacing of 14 bases between them. The CDR3 starts with the cysteine, ends with the phenylalanine, and has 15 residues. Only CDR3 DNA remains: 45 bases, in frame from the first base. The germline V gene specifies SGHTA as CDR1 and FQGNSA as CDR2. Supplemented by the reference TRBV7-2 and TRBJ1-2 proteins around the CDR3, the complete variable domain is GAGVSQSPSNKVTEKGKDVELRCDPISGHTALYWYRQSLGQGLEFLIYFQGNSAPDKSGLPSDRFSAERTGGSVSTLTIQRTQQEDSAVYLCASSLNRADTYGYTFGSGTRLTVV.